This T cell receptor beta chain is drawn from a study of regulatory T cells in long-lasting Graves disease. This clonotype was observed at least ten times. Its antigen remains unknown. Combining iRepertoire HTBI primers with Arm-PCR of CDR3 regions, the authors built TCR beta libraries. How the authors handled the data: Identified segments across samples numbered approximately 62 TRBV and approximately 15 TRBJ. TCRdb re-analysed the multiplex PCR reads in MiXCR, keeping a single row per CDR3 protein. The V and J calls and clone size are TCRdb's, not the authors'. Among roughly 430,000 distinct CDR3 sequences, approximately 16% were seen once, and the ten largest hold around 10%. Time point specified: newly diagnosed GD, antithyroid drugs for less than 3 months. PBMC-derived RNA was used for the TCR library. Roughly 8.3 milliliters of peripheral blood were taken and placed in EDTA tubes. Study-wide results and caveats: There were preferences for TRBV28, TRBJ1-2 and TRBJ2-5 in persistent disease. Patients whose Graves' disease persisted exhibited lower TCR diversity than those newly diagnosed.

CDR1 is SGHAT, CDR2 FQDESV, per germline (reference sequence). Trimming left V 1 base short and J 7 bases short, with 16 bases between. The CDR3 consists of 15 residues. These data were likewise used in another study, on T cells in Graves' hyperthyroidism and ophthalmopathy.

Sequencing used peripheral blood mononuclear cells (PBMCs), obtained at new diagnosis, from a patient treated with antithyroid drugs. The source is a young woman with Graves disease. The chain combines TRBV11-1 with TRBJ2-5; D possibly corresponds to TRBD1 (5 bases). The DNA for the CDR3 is TGTGCCAGCAGCTTAGAGACAGTGAAGATGTCGACCCAGTACTTC. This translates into CASSLETVKMSTQYF.